The T cell receptor beta chain described here comes from a study of beta chain features in type 1 diabetes. Study-wide findings and caveats: Type 1 diabetes patients had TCRB CDR3s that were shorter (moderately but significantly so) in all four CD4+ subsets.

TCRB transcripts that were expressed got sequenced, as all of the isolated RNA had been reverse transcribed. Profiled with immunoSEQ multiplex PCR; TCRdb holds only in-frame clones, not every one. The sample lists some 270,000 clones, around 7.3% occurring once. V shed 5 bases, J shed 4 bases, and the junction held 7 bases outside the gene matches. Germline V gene sequence: CDR1 SGHTA, CDR2 FQGTGA. The CDR3 has 16 residues. With respect to this clone: Its specificity is unknown.

This chain joins TRBV7-3 and TRBJ2-2; 10 nucleotides match TRBD1. Material: central memory CD4+ T cells from blood. The TCR was taken from a woman between 18 and 29 years old in good health. CDR3 residues: CASSPRQGAFTGELFF. For the CDR3, the DNA is TGTGCCAGCAGCCCGCGACAGGGGGCCTTCACCGGGGAGCTGTTTTTT.